These T cell receptor beta chains were read from a single sample in a study of cytomegalovirus exposure and HLA in healthy donors. The data were produced by immunoSEQ multiplex PCR, yet TCRdb's version contains in-frame clones alone and is incomplete. The sample lists around 88,000 clones; approximately 81% were seen once. Sequencing was performed on PBMCs. The receptors stem from a woman in her thirties or forties in good health and CMV-seropositive. Both conserved end residues are part of each CDR3. Fields, in order: V gene, J gene, clone size, CDR3 length, D gene, CDR3 protein, CDR3 DNA. The D gene is left open where the match is weak. Size values are once, few and many counts, or a class for expanded clones, and some rows have none.

V gene: TRBV9; J gene: TRBJ1-2; clone size: -; CDR3 length: 12; D gene: -; CDR3 protein: CASSVQGRGYTF; CDR3 DNA: TGTGCCAGCAGCGTACAGGGGCGCGGCTACACCTTC
V gene: TRBV5-1; J gene: TRBJ2-7; clone size: -; CDR3 length: 15; D gene: -; CDR3 protein: CASSLLGGTSYEQYF; CDR3 DNA: TGCGCCAGCAGCTTGTTAGGCGGGACCTCCTACGAGCAGTACTTC
V gene: TRBV5-4; J gene: TRBJ2-7; clone size: -; CDR3 length: 15; D gene: -; CDR3 protein: CASSLEAGPSYEQYF; CDR3 DNA: TGTGCCAGCAGCTTGGAGGCAGGGCCCTCCTACGAGCAGTACTTC
V gene: TRBV7-9; J gene: TRBJ1-3; clone size: -; CDR3 length: 16; D gene: TRBD1; CDR3 protein: CASSTRQGHSGNTIYF; CDR3 DNA: TGTGCCAGCAGCACCCGACAGGGTCACTCTGGAAACACCATATATTTT
V gene: TRBV6-5; J gene: TRBJ2-2; clone size: -; CDR3 length: 14; D gene: -; CDR3 protein: CASSKQGGTGELFF; CDR3 DNA: TGTGCCAGCAGCAAACAGGGTGGCACCGGGGAGCTGTTTTTT
V gene: TRBV5-4; J gene: TRBJ2-1; clone size: -; CDR3 length: 18; D gene: TRBD2; CDR3 protein: CASSSSGLAGEAYNEQFF; CDR3 DNA: TGTGCCAGCAGCTCCTCGGGACTAGCGGGAGAGGCCTACAATGAGCAGTTCTTC
V gene: TRBV10-3; J gene: TRBJ2-7; clone size: -; CDR3 length: 19; D gene: TRBD1; CDR3 protein: CAISGIGGDRDRGAYEQYF; CDR3 DNA: TGTGCCATCAGTGGGATTGGCGGGGACCGGGACAGGGGCGCGTACGAGCAGTACTTC
V gene: TRBV6-5; J gene: TRBJ2-7; clone size: -; CDR3 length: 15; D gene: TRBD1; CDR3 protein: CASSYDGTGAYEQYF; CDR3 DNA: TGTGCCAGCAGTTACGACGGGACAGGAGCCTACGAGCAGTACTTC
V gene: TRBV5-1; J gene: TRBJ2-3; clone size: -; CDR3 length: 17; D gene: TRBD2; CDR3 protein: CASSLGLAGGTTDTQYF; CDR3 DNA: TGCGCCAGCAGCTTGGGTCTAGCGGGAGGAACAACAGATACGCAGTATTTT
V gene: TRBV6-1; J gene: TRBJ2-7; clone size: -; CDR3 length: 14; D gene: TRBD2; CDR3 protein: CASSDLAGVYEQYF; CDR3 DNA: TGTGCCAGCAGTGATTTAGCGGGAGTATACGAGCAGTACTTC
V gene: TRBV6-6; J gene: TRBJ1-4; clone size: -; CDR3 length: 14; D gene: TRBD1; CDR3 protein: CASRLTGGNEKLFF; CDR3 DNA: TGTGCCAGCAGGCTAACAGGGGGTAATGAAAAACTGTTTTTT
V gene: TRBV7-9; J gene: TRBJ2-3; clone size: -; CDR3 length: 14; D gene: -; CDR3 protein: CASSLALAVGTQYF; CDR3 DNA: TGTGCCAGCAGCTTAGCTCTAGCAGTCGGTACGCAGTATTTT
V gene: TRBV15; J gene: TRBJ2-7; clone size: -; CDR3 length: 19; D gene: -; CDR3 protein: CATSRDFLPGGFNKYEQYF; CDR3 DNA: TGTGCCACCAGCAGAGATTTTCTCCCAGGGGGGTTTAATAAATACGAGCAGTACTTC
V gene: TRBV19; J gene: TRBJ2-6; clone size: -; CDR3 length: 17; D gene: TRBD1; CDR3 protein: CASSNRGFRSGANVLTF; CDR3 DNA: TGTGCCAGTAGTAACAGGGGATTCCGCTCTGGGGCCAACGTCCTGACTTTC
V gene: TRBV19; J gene: TRBJ2-7; clone size: -; CDR3 length: 13; D gene: TRBD2; CDR3 protein: CASSGAGVYEQYF; CDR3 DNA: TGTGCCAGTAGTGGAGCGGGAGTCTACGAGCAGTACTTC
V gene: TRBV19; J gene: TRBJ2-7; clone size: -; CDR3 length: 19; D gene: -; CDR3 protein: CASSIEFRGWHMGLGEQYF; CDR3 DNA: TGTGCCAGTAGTATTGAGTTCAGGGGTTGGCATATGGGCTTAGGCGAGCAGTACTTC
V gene: TRBV5-1; J gene: TRBJ2-7; clone size: -; CDR3 length: 17; D gene: TRBD2; CDR3 protein: CASSPRASGDVNYEQYF; CDR3 DNA: TGCGCCAGCAGCCCCCGGGCTAGCGGGGACGTTAACTACGAGCAGTACTTC
V gene: TRBV15; J gene: TRBJ2-3; clone size: few; CDR3 length: 16; D gene: -; CDR3 protein: CATSRTTGTSTDTQYF; CDR3 DNA: TGTGCCACCAGCAGAACGACAGGGACTAGCACAGATACGCAGTATTTT
V gene: TRBV12-5; J gene: TRBJ2-1; clone size: -; CDR3 length: 15; D gene: -; CDR3 protein: CASGPGGSVDNEQFF; CDR3 DNA: TGTGCTAGTGGACCTGGAGGGAGTGTGGACAATGAGCAGTTCTTC
V gene: TRBV28; J gene: TRBJ2-3; clone size: -; CDR3 length: 15; D gene: -; CDR3 protein: CASSLYSASTDTQYF; CDR3 DNA: TGTGCCAGCAGTCTATACAGTGCTAGCACAGATACGCAGTATTTT
V gene: TRBV6-5; J gene: TRBJ2-1; clone size: few; CDR3 length: 13; D gene: TRBD1; CDR3 protein: CASSRQGSGEQFF; CDR3 DNA: TGTGCCAGCAGTCGACAGGGATCCGGGGAGCAGTTCTTC
V gene: TRBV4-1; J gene: TRBJ2-7; clone size: -; CDR3 length: 16; D gene: TRBD2; CDR3 protein: CASSQVGSGTSWQQYF; CDR3 DNA: TGCGCCAGCAGCCAAGTTGGTAGCGGGACTTCCTGGCAGCAGTACTTC
V gene: TRBV2; J gene: TRBJ2-3; clone size: -; CDR3 length: 14; D gene: TRBD1; CDR3 protein: CASSSGQGADTQYF; CDR3 DNA: TGTGCCAGCAGCTCCGGACAGGGGGCAGATACGCAGTATTTT
V gene: TRBV25-1; J gene: TRBJ2-7; clone size: -; CDR3 length: 15; D gene: -; CDR3 protein: CASSEEDRSPYEQYF; CDR3 DNA: TGTGCCAGCAGTGAGGAGGACAGATCCCCCTACGAGCAGTACTTC
V gene: TRBV2; J gene: TRBJ1-2; clone size: -; CDR3 length: 15; D gene: TRBD1; CDR3 protein: CASSVTGDSLYGYTF; CDR3 DNA: TGTGCCAGCAGCGTAACTGGGGACAGCCTCTATGGCTACACCTTC
V gene: TRBV6-1; J gene: TRBJ2-1; clone size: -; CDR3 length: 15; D gene: TRBD2; CDR3 protein: CASSESGTSGDEQFF; CDR3 DNA: TGTGCCAGCAGTGAATCCGGGACTAGCGGGGATGAGCAGTTCTTC
V gene: TRBV2; J gene: TRBJ2-7; clone size: few; CDR3 length: 17; D gene: -; CDR3 protein: CASSALASRFFYYEQYF; CDR3 DNA: TGTGCCAGCAGTGCGCTAGCGAGCAGGTTTTTTTACTACGAGCAGTACTTC
V gene: TRBV19; J gene: TRBJ1-1; clone size: -; CDR3 length: 14; D gene: TRBD1; CDR3 protein: CASRWDRTNTEAFF; CDR3 DNA: TGTGCCAGTAGATGGGACAGGACGAACACTGAAGCTTTCTTT
V gene: TRBV27; J gene: TRBJ1-5; clone size: -; CDR3 length: 13; D gene: -; CDR3 protein: CASRRLKDQPQHF; CDR3 DNA: TGTGCCAGCAGAAGACTGAAGGATCAGCCCCAGCATTTT
V gene: TRBV19; J gene: TRBJ2-7; clone size: -; CDR3 length: 14; D gene: TRBD2; CDR3 protein: CASSQSGRGYEQYF; CDR3 DNA: TGTGCCAGTAGCCAAAGCGGGAGGGGTTACGAGCAGTACTTC
V gene: TRBV7-9; J gene: TRBJ1-1; clone size: -; CDR3 length: 14; D gene: TRBD1; CDR3 protein: CASSLSGGDTEAFF; CDR3 DNA: TGTGCCAGCAGCTTATCAGGGGGCGACACTGAAGCTTTCTTT
V gene: TRBV7-7; J gene: TRBJ2-3; clone size: -; CDR3 length: 13; D gene: -; CDR3 protein: CASSSGNTDTQYF; CDR3 DNA: TGTGCTAGCAGCTCGGGTAACACAGATACGCAGTATTTT
V gene: TRBV7-9; J gene: TRBJ2-3; clone size: few; CDR3 length: 15; D gene: TRBD2; CDR3 protein: CASSQTGLVADTQYF; CDR3 DNA: TGTGCCAGCAGCCAGACTGGACTAGTCGCAGATACGCAGTATTTT
V gene: TRBV9; J gene: TRBJ2-5; clone size: -; CDR3 length: 15; D gene: TRBD2; CDR3 protein: CASSPIAGPQETQYF; CDR3 DNA: TGTGCCAGCAGTCCCATAGCGGGACCCCAAGAGACCCAGTACTTC
V gene: TRBV11-2; J gene: TRBJ2-3; clone size: -; CDR3 length: 15; D gene: TRBD2; CDR3 protein: CASSSTSGTGRTQYF; CDR3 DNA: TGTGCCAGCAGCTCGACTAGCGGGACGGGGAGGACGCAGTATTTT
V gene: TRBV21-1; J gene: TRBJ1-5; clone size: -; CDR3 length: 19; D gene: -; CDR3 protein: CASLGGIRDRGYSNQPQHF; CDR3 DNA: TGTGCCAGCCTGGGGGGGATCCGGGACAGGGGATATAGCAATCAGCCCCAGCATTTT
V gene: TRBV2; J gene: TRBJ1-1; clone size: -; CDR3 length: 13; D gene: -; CDR3 protein: CASTLTGNTEAFF; CDR3 DNA: TGTGCCAGCACCTTGACAGGGAACACTGAAGCTTTCTTT
V gene: TRBV5-1; J gene: TRBJ2-7; clone size: few; CDR3 length: 13; D gene: TRBD1; CDR3 protein: CASSLWTGVEQYF; CDR3 DNA: TGCGCCAGCAGCTTATGGACAGGGGTCGAGCAGTACTTC
V gene: TRBV21-1; J gene: TRBJ1-1; clone size: -; CDR3 length: 15; D gene: -; CDR3 protein: CASSKSFGVYTEAFF; CDR3 DNA: TGTGCCAGCAGCAAATCATTCGGGGTCTACACTGAAGCTTTCTTT
V gene: TRBV7-7; J gene: TRBJ2-1; clone size: -; CDR3 length: 13; D gene: TRBD1; CDR3 protein: CASSQDRVNEQFF; CDR3 DNA: TGTGCTAGCAGTCAAGACAGGGTCAATGAGCAGTTCTTC
V gene: TRBV5-1; J gene: TRBJ2-1; clone size: -; CDR3 length: 14; D gene: -; CDR3 protein: CASSPTTRGNEQFF; CDR3 DNA: TGCGCCAGCAGCCCTACGACTAGGGGCAATGAGCAGTTCTTC
V gene: TRBV6-1; J gene: TRBJ2-7; clone size: -; CDR3 length: 17; D gene: TRBD2; CDR3 protein: CASSETSGRSYSYEQYF; CDR3 DNA: TGTGCCAGCAGTGAAACTAGCGGGAGGTCCTACTCCTACGAGCAGTACTTC
V gene: TRBV7-2; J gene: TRBJ2-7; clone size: -; CDR3 length: 11; D gene: -; CDR3 protein: CASGLSYEQYF; CDR3 DNA: TGTGCCAGCGGGCTTTCCTACGAGCAGTACTTC
V gene: TRBV15; J gene: TRBJ2-7; clone size: -; CDR3 length: 14; D gene: -; CDR3 protein: CATSRATGPYEQYF; CDR3 DNA: TGTGCCACCAGCAGGGCCACAGGGCCCTACGAGCAGTACTTC
V gene: TRBV7-8; J gene: TRBJ2-5; clone size: -; CDR3 length: 14; D gene: TRBD2; CDR3 protein: CASSLLAGEETQYF; CDR3 DNA: TGTGCCAGCAGCTTATTAGCGGGCGAAGAGACCCAGTACTTC
V gene: TRBV4-2; J gene: TRBJ2-4; clone size: -; CDR3 length: 19; D gene: -; CDR3 protein: CASSQVHPRVPRVKNIQYF; CDR3 DNA: TGTGCCAGCAGCCAAGTTCATCCCAGGGTCCCCCGGGTCAAAAACATTCAGTACTTC